These T cell receptor beta chains were read from a single sample in a study of cytomegalovirus exposure and HLA in healthy donors. Repertoires were generated with immunoSEQ multiplex PCR, while TCRdb's copy carries only in-frame clones and drops some. The sample lists about 150,000 clones, over 60% occurring once. The sequenced sample consisted of PBMCs. The receptors shown here come from a male donor in good health and CMV-seronegative. Both conserved end residues are part of each CDR3. The D gene is left open where the match is weak. Rows may omit the clone size; those that give it use once, few, many or a size class.

v_gene	d_gene	abundance	j_gene	CDR3aa	CDR3nt
TRBV4-1	.	.	TRBJ1-2	CASSQEGRGDYGYTF	TGCGCCAGCAGCCAAGAGGGGAGGGGCGACTATGGCTACACCTTC
TRBV7-2	.	.	TRBJ1-2	CASSPAPGVNGYTF	TGTGCCAGCAGCCCAGCGCCAGGGGTGAATGGCTACACCTTC
TRBV2	.	few	TRBJ1-1	CASKSTGNTEAFF	TGTGCCAGCAAGTCGACAGGGAACACTGAAGCTTTCTTT
TRBV27	.	.	TRBJ1-5	CASSLLGGHQPQHF	TGTGCCAGCAGTTTATTGGGGGGGCACCAGCCCCAGCATTTT
TRBV7-2	.	once	TRBJ1-2	CASSPGITGLIGYTF	TGTGCCAGCAGCCCCGGAATAACAGGGCTTATCGGCTACACCTTC
TRBV2	TRBD1	.	TRBJ1-2	CASQTGSGYTF	TGTGCCAGCCAGACAGGGTCCGGCTACACCTTC
TRBV7-9	.	.	TRBJ1-1	CASSPAGGLNTEAFF	TGTGCCAGCAGCCCCGCCGGGGGTTTGAACACTGAAGCTTTCTTT
TRBV5-8	.	.	TRBJ2-1	CASSLGQGGVSYNEQFF	TGTGCCAGCAGCTTGGGGCAGGGCGGCGTCTCTTACAATGAGCAGTTCTTC
TRBV2	.	once	TRBJ1-2	CASSAWDTSSYGYTF	TGTGCCAGCAGTGCTTGGGACACCTCCTCCTATGGCTACACCTTC
TRBV12-1	.	few	TRBJ2-5	CASSFPREVGETQYF	TGTGCCAGCAGCTTTCCGCGGGAGGTCGGGGAGACCCAGTACTTC
TRBV7-2	TRBD2	.	TRBJ2-1	CASSFLLAGGRGYNEQFF	TGTGCCAGCAGCTTTCTGTTAGCGGGGGGGCGCGGATACAATGAGCAGTTCTTC
TRBV9	TRBD1	.	TRBJ1-6	CASSGRDSSYNSPLHF	TGTGCCAGCAGCGGCCGGGACAGCTCCTATAATTCACCCCTCCACTTT
TRBV7-2	TRBD2	.	TRBJ2-1	CASSARLAGPYNEQFF	TGTGCCAGCAGCGCCCGACTAGCGGGCCCCTACAATGAGCAGTTCTTC
TRBV6-6	.	once	TRBJ1-5	CASRNTQGNSNQPQHF	TGTGCCAGCAGAAATACTCAGGGGAATAGCAATCAGCCCCAGCATTTT
TRBV6-5	TRBD1	.	TRBJ1-2	CASSIDRQGARGYTF	TGTGCCAGCAGTATAGACCGACAGGGGGCCCGGGGCTACACCTTC
TRBV2	TRBD2	few	TRBJ2-1	CASRQTSGSLNEQFF	TGTGCCAGCCGTCAGACTAGCGGGAGCCTCAATGAGCAGTTCTTC
TRBV7-6	TRBD1	.	TRBJ2-2	CASSLAPGTGGTGELFF	TGTGCCAGCAGCTTAGCGCCTGGGACAGGGGGGACCGGGGAGCTGTTTTTT
TRBV7-2	.	.	TRBJ2-5	CASSFQVETQYF	TGTGCCAGCAGCTTTCAGGTAGAGACCCAGTACTTC
TRBV2	.	.	TRBJ2-7	CASRANSYEQYF	TGTGCCAGCAGAGCAAACTCCTACGAGCAGTACTTC
TRBV29-1	.	.	TRBJ2-7	CSVVGSTYEQYF	TGCAGCGTTGTCGGGAGCACCTACGAGCAGTACTTC
TRBV15	.	.	TRBJ1-2	CATSRDQATLNYGYTF	TGTGCCACCAGCAGAGATCAGGCAACCCTAAACTATGGCTACACCTTC
TRBV9	TRBD2	.	TRBJ2-3	CASTRYGGREDTQYF	TGTGCCAGCACCCGTTATGGCGGGAGGGAAGATACGCAGTATTTT
TRBV7-2	TRBD2	.	TRBJ2-1	CASRPLAGPSPNEQFF	TGTGCCAGCAGGCCTCTAGCGGGGCCTTCTCCAAATGAGCAGTTCTTC
TRBV6-1	.	.	TRBJ1-2	CASSLTVHGYTF	TGTGCCAGCAGCCTGACAGTGCATGGCTACACCTTC
TRBV19	TRBD2	.	TRBJ2-1	CASKLAGSAYNEQFF	TGTGCCAGTAAGCTAGCGGGATCGGCCTACAATGAGCAGTTCTTC
TRBV4-3	TRBD1	.	TRBJ2-5	CASSLLSGTGQETQYF	TGCGCCAGCAGCCTCCTTTCCGGGACAGGGCAAGAGACCCAGTACTTC
TRBV19	TRBD1	few	TRBJ1-2	CATLNQGAGVYGYTF	TGTGCCACTCTGAACCAGGGGGCAGGGGTGTATGGCTACACCTTC
TRBV14	.	.	TRBJ2-6	CASSQEFLETGSLGVLTF	TGTGCCAGCAGCCAAGAGTTTTTGGAGACAGGATCCTTAGGGGTCCTGACTTTC
TRBV5-5	TRBD1	.	TRBJ1-1	CASSQGAVDTEAFF	TGTGCCAGCAGCCAGGGGGCGGTGGACACTGAAGCTTTCTTT
TRBV29-1	TRBD1	.	TRBJ1-4	CSVANRGANEKLFF	TGCAGCGTTGCCAACAGGGGTGCTAATGAAAAACTGTTTTTT
TRBV5-1	TRBD1	.	TRBJ1-1	CASSFGQANTEAFF	TGCGCCAGCAGCTTCGGACAGGCGAACACTGAAGCTTTCTTT